The following is a T cell receptor beta chain sequence with its context. In the original analysis: Quantification of nucleated cells was approximated via reference gene primer amplification. Sequencing used immunoSEQ multiplex PCR; TCRdb keeps in-frame clones, though not all of them. The DNA gave D and trimming, while V, J and clone size come from that table. The sample holds approximately 160,000 clones, over 70% seen once. Participants were aged roughly 18 to 89 years from more than 20 US areas. The sample originates from a study of blood T cell repertoires in COVID-19. Study-wide context: Italy, Spain and the United States were the sources of the convalescent and acute COVID-19 samples. PBMCs, B-cell-depleted T cells, or T cells were the source of the cDNA or gDNA that made up the material.

V was trimmed by 5 bases and J by 0 bases, leaving 8 bases between them. Germline V gene lookup returns CDR1 MNHEY and CDR2 SMNVEV (reference sequence). The length of the CDR3 is 14 residues. The V and J genes are TRBV27 and TRBJ1-5, with D unclear. Sequencing was done on a sample of PBMCs or T cells enriched from blood (not recorded which). The TCR comes from a woman in her 50s in a cohort exposed to, infected with or recovered from COVID-19 (not recorded which). The CDR3 DNA sequence: TGTGCCAGCAGTAACAGCTATAGCAATCAGCCCCAGCATTTT. Translating it yields CASSNSYSNQPQHF.